The 28 T cell receptor beta chains given below trace back to one sample, sequenced in a study of technical replicates of blood from a handful of donors. Produced via immunoSEQ multiplex PCR; TCRdb's table is partial and in-frame only. The data show 78,000 or so clones, with around 91% seen just once and under 0.4% held by the top ten. Sequenced material: T cells isolated from PBMCs. The receptors originated from a human donor in good health. Some clones in this sample may be carry-over from other donors' samples.

V and J are TRBV27 and TRBJ1-1, with D possibly matching TRBD1 (5 bases). V lost 8 bases and J 1 base, leaving 11 bases between the germline ends. Per the germline V gene, CDR1 is MNHEY and CDR2 is SMNVEV (reference sequence). The CDR3 extends over 13 amino acids. The CDR3 DNA is TGTGCCAGCGGGGGACTTAGGAACACTGAAGCTTTCTTT. It yields the protein CASGGLRNTEAFF.

The chain couples TRBV9 to TRBJ2-7; 7 bases line up with TRBD2. From germline, CDR1 is SGDLS and CDR2 YYNGEE. This CDR3 is built from 15 residues. V lost 2 bases, J lost 0 bases, and 5 bases stayed unmatched. CDR3 residues: CASSVAGEPSYEQYF. In DNA form, the CDR3 reads TGTGCCAGCAGCGTGGCGGGGGAGCCCTCCTACGAGCAGTACTTC. Full variable domain (outside the CDR3, taken from reference TRBV9 and TRBJ2-7): DSGVTQTPKHLITATGQRVTLRCSPRSGDLSVYWYQQSLDQGLQFLIQYYNGEERAKGNILERFSAQQFPDLHSELNLSSLELGDSALYFCASSVAGEPSYEQYFGPGTRLTVT.

The genes are TRBV18 and TRBJ2-7; 9 bases are shared with TRBD1. Germline CDR1 and CDR2: KGHSH and LQKENI. The CDR3 is 16 amino acids. The junction had 8 bases not matched to a gene; V was cut back by 3 bases and J by 2 bases. The CDR3 DNA sequence: TGTGCCAGCTCACCTCCGACAGGGGGGTATCCCTACGAGCAGTACTTC. This gives the protein CASSPPTGGYPYEQYF. Drawing the rest from reference TRBV18 and TRBJ2-7, the complete variable domain is NAGVMQNPRHLVRRRGQEARLRCSPMKGHSHVYWYRQLPEEGLKFMVYLQKENIIDESGMPKERFSAEFPKEGPSILRIQQVVRGDSAAYFCASSPPTGGYPYEQYFGPGTRLTVT.

Written as DNA, the CDR3 is TGTGCCAGCACCTACGGGACTAGTTCCCACGAGCAGTACTTC. Amino acid sequence: CASTYGTSSHEQYF. The V call is TRBV7-7, the J call TRBJ2-7, with 8 bases matching TRBD2. Germline V lookup: CDR1 SSHAT, CDR2 FNYEAQ (reference sequence). V was pared by 7 bases and J by 5 bases, with 10 bases of the junction left unmatched. This CDR3 has 14 amino acids. The whole variable domain, filled in from reference TRBV7-7 and TRBJ2-7, reads GAGVSQSPRYKVTKRGQDVTLRCDPISSHATLYWYQQALGQGPEFLTYFNYEAQPDKSGLPSDRFSAERPEGSISTLTIQRTEQRDSAMYRCASTYGTSSHEQYFGPGTRLTVT.

The J gene is TRBJ2-1, the V gene TRBV12-5; TRBD2 aligns across 11 bases. V was clipped by 1 base and J by 3 bases; unmatched bases: 5. From germline, CDR1 is LGHNT and CDR2 FRNRAP. CDR3 size: 17 residues. DNA for the CDR3: TGTGCTAGTGGTTTGGGGAGACTAGCGGGGCTCTACAATGAGCAGTTCTTC. This codes for CASGLGRLAGLYNEQFF.

About this clone: Germline is not matched at one junction end, which may reflect a read error. This CDR3 is also generated by other DNA sequences in the sample. The genes are TRBV4-2 and TRBJ2-3; 11 bases fit TRBD2. CDR3 length equals 16 residues. CDR1 is LGHNA, CDR2 YNFKEQ, per germline. DNA for the CDR3: TGTGCCAGTAGCCAAGATTGGGGACTAGCGGCAGATACGCAGTATTTT. Amino acids: CASSQDWGLAADTQYF.

This sequence joins TRBV18 and TRBJ1-3; D gene ambiguous. V was shortened by 2 bases and J by 2 bases, with 10 bases between the two germline ends. Looked up from germline, CDR1 is KGHSH and CDR2 is LQKENI. This CDR3 is built from 15 residues. CDR3 loop: CASSPASDTGNTIYF. Written as DNA, the CDR3 is TGTGCCAGCTCACCAGCTTCAGACACTGGAAACACCATATATTTT.

V and J are TRBV7-2 and TRBJ2-7; 10 positions agree with TRBD1. V lost 5 bases to trimming and J lost 7 bases; unmatched junction nucleotides: 8. CDR3 length: 14 residues. CDR1 and CDR2 from the germline V gene are SGHTA and FQGNSA. CDR3 DNA: TGTGCCAGCAGCGCGCCGGGACAGGGGCGGGAGCAGTACTTC. Translating gives CASSAPGQGREQYF.

The chain carries TRBV7-2 and TRBJ1-2, with D possibly being TRBD1 (5 bases). CDR1 and CDR2 (germline): SGHTA, FQGNSA. The CDR3 consists of 14 residues. Trimming pared 0 bases from V and 7 bases from J, leaving 12 bases between. The CDR3 coding sequence is TGTGCCAGCAGCTTAGCGCCCCAGGGTGGTGGCTACACCTTC. As protein: CASSLAPQGGGYTF.

This rearrangement joins TRBV6-5 to TRBJ2-7; D remains unclear. The CDR3 runs to 15 residues. Germline lookup yields CDR1 MNHEY and CDR2 SVGAGI. With 0 bases removed from V and 1 base from J, the gap between germline ends came to 10 bases. In nucleotides, the CDR3 is TGTGCCAGCAGTTACTCAAGTAGTTTGTCCTACGAGCAGTACTTC. It encodes CASSYSSSLSYEQYF.

The chain's CDR3 is CASSQQGARNTEAFF. CDR3 DNA sequence: TGTGCCAGCAGCCAACAGGGGGCGAGGAACACTGAAGCTTTCTTT. The chain carries TRBV14 and TRBJ1-1; TRBD1 aligns across 8 bases. The CDR3 is made up of 15 amino acids. CDR1 is SGHDN, CDR2 FVKESK, per germline. After removal of 2 bases from V and 1 base from J, the junction contained 3 bases not matched to a gene.

The genes are TRBV5-4 and TRBJ2-7; TRBD2 matches 7 bases. With 2 bases clipped from V and 0 bases from J, the junction kept 5 bases outside the gene matches. The CDR3 totals 15 residues. Germline lookup yields CDR1 SGHNT and CDR2 YYREEE (reference sequence). For the CDR3, the DNA is TGTGCCAGCAGCTTCGGCCTAGCGGCCTCCTACGAGCAGTACTTC. This gives the protein CASSFGLAASYEQYF.

This clone was recorded once. The chain uses TRBV7-8 and TRBJ2-7, with D possibly TRBD1 on 6 matching bases. This CDR3 is built from 14 residues. The germline V gene has CDR1 SGHVS and CDR2 FQNEAQ. V was pared by 7 bases and J by 1 base, with 14 bases between. DNA of the CDR3: TGTGCCAGCAAACCTCAGGGGAAATCCTACGAGCAGTACTTC. Its translation: CASKPQGKSYEQYF.

The DNA for the CDR3 is TGTGCCAGCAGCTTAACTAGCGGGCGGGCGGCAGATACGCAGTATTTT. Protein: CASSLTSGRAADTQYF. The gene calls are TRBV13 and TRBJ2-3; 9 positions agree with TRBD2. Germline loops: CDR1 PRHDT, CDR2 FYEKMQ (reference sequence). V lost 2 bases, J lost 4 bases, and 7 bases stayed unmatched. This CDR3 region has 16 residues.

V and J are TRBV4-1 and TRBJ2-5, with D perhaps TRBD1 (6 bases). Trimming stripped 0 bases from V and 0 bases from J, with 8 bases between. CDR1 MGHRA and CDR2 YSYEKL come from the germline V gene. The CDR3 runs to 15 residues. CDR3 bases: TGCGCCAGCAGCCAAGATCAGGGGTACCAAGAGACCCAGTACTTC. It translates to CASSQDQGYQETQYF.

V usage is TRBV7-9 and J usage is TRBJ2-1; the D gene is possibly TRBD1 (8 bases). Germline CDR1 is SEHNR and CDR2 is FQNEAQ (reference sequence). This CDR3 region has 18 residues. V shed 2 bases and J shed 5 bases, with 22 bases lying between them. The DNA of the CDR3 is TGTGCCAGCAGCTTATACTGGGGAGGGACAGGTAGTAACAATGAGCAGTTCTTC. It specifies CASSLYWGGTGSNNEQFF.

In this sample, this clone turned up a few times. The rearrangement uses TRBV10-1 and TRBJ2-1; D not certain. Trimming stripped 2 bases from V and 0 bases from J, with 11 bases between. The CDR3 has 16 residues. Germline V gene data show CDR1 as WNHNN and CDR2 as SYGVQD (reference sequence). CDR3 loop: CASSEGQMSSYNEQFF. CDR3 in DNA: TGCGCCAGCAGTGAGGGGCAAATGAGCTCCTACAATGAGCAGTTCTTC.

The chain employs TRBV4-1 and TRBJ2-1; 8 positions match TRBD1. Germline V gene lookup returns CDR1 MGHRA and CDR2 YSYEKL. The V segment lost 4 bases and the J segment 8 bases; nucleotides outside the gene matches: 13. The CDR3 length is 16 residues. The CDR3 sequence: CASSPNTGQAKDEQFF. DNA of the CDR3: TGCGCCAGCAGCCCCAATACGGGACAGGCAAAGGATGAGCAGTTCTTC.

The rearrangement uses TRBV5-1 and TRBJ2-1, with D tentatively TRBD1 (6 bases). The length of the CDR3 is 15 residues. Per germline, CDR1 SGHRS and CDR2 YFSETQ. V lost 4 bases, J lost 7 bases, and 18 bases lay in between. CDR3 residues: CASSITGRGPNEQFF. The CDR3 DNA is TGCGCCAGCAGCATTACAGGGCGCGGGCCTAATGAGCAGTTCTTC.

CDR3 protein: CASSLDRGGVTEAFF. The CDR3 nucleotides read TGTGCCAGCAGCTTAGACAGGGGGGGGGTAACTGAAGCTTTCTTT. V is TRBV11-1 and J is TRBJ1-1, with 8 bases lining up with TRBD1. CDR3 length equals 15 residues. Germline values: CDR1 SGHAT, CDR2 FQDESV (reference sequence). V lost 1 base to trimming and J lost 5 bases; unmatched junction nucleotides: 6.

The chain combines TRBV9 with TRBJ1-2; 9 nucleotides line up with TRBD1. The CDR3 runs to 15 residues. V dropped 4 bases and J dropped 2; count of bases not matched to a gene: 6. The V gene's germline CDR1 is SGDLS and CDR2 YYNGEE. CDR3 nucleotides: TGTGCCAGCAGCCCCCCCGGGACAGGGAACTATGGCTACACCTTC. Translation: CASSPPGTGNYGYTF.

The V and J genes are TRBV5-1 and TRBJ2-3; 9 bases agree with TRBD1. This CDR3 comprises 14 residues. Germline loops: CDR1 SGHRS, CDR2 YFSETQ. The junction had 3 bases not matched to a gene; V was cut back by 4 bases and J by 3 bases. The CDR3, as DNA: TGCGCCAGCAGCATAGGACAGGGGACAGATACGCAGTATTTT. Translation gives CASSIGQGTDTQYF.

The chain couples TRBV5-6 to TRBJ1-1; a possible D gene is TRBD1 (6 bases). The germline V gene encodes CDR1 SGHDT and CDR2 YYEEEE. CDR3 length: 15 residues. Trimming removed 1 base from V and 1 base from J, with 11 bases in between. This chain's CDR3 is CASSLYGGRNTEAFF. CDR3 in DNA: TGTGCCAGCAGCTTGTACGGGGGGCGGAACACTGAAGCTTTCTTT.

The rearrangement uses TRBV13 and TRBJ2-3; 8 bases map to TRBD2. The CDR3 contains 15 residues. The germline CDR1 and CDR2 sequences are PRHDT and FYEKMQ (reference sequence). Trimming at V came to 5 bases and at J to 6 bases, leaving 10 bases not matched to a gene. CDR3 protein: CASSPRGSGDDTQYF. CDR3 nucleotide sequence: TGTGCCAGCAGCCCCCGCGGTAGCGGGGACGATACGCAGTATTTT.

A remark on this clone: The junction and the germline gene differ at one end; a read error may be behind it. The chain couples TRBV28 to TRBJ1-1, with 7 positions matching TRBD1. CDR1 MDHEN and CDR2 SYDVKM come from the germline V gene. The CDR3 is 19 residues long. CDR3 sequence (DNA): TGTGTCAGCCGGTCTTACACTCGGGACAGCTTAAACATGAACACTGAAGCTTTCTTT. Its translation: CVSRSYTRDSLNMNTEAFF.

The rearrangement links TRBV19 to TRBJ1-4; 8 bases map to TRBD1. Per germline, CDR1 LNHDA and CDR2 SQIVND (reference sequence). V was clipped by 6 bases and J by 2 bases; unmatched bases: 8. CDR3 length: 16 amino acids. The CDR3 DNA follows: TGTGCCAGTAGCCTTCGGACAGGGAGGACTAATGAAAAACTGTTTTTT. This sequence encodes CASSLRTGRTNEKLFF. Variable domain in full (rest from reference TRBV19 and TRBJ1-4): DGGITQSPKYLFRKEGQNVTLSCEQNLNHDAMYWYRQDPGQGLRLIYYSQIVNDFQKGDIAEGYSVSREKKESFPLTVTSAQKNPTAFYLCASSLRTGRTNEKLFFGSGTQLSVL.

This clone was observed once. The rearrangement links TRBV5-1 to TRBJ1-3; 11 bases line up with TRBD1. This CDR3 is built from 17 residues. Germline V gene lookup returns CDR1 SGHRS and CDR2 YFSETQ. V dropped 4 bases and J dropped 1; count of bases not matched to a gene: 7. CDR3: CASSTEGQGVSGNTIYF. Written as DNA, the CDR3 is TGCGCCAGCAGCACGGAGGGACAGGGGGTGTCTGGAAACACCATATATTTT.

The chain combines TRBV14 with TRBJ2-7; 7 bases are shared with TRBD1. CDR1 SGHDN and CDR2 FVKESK come from the germline V gene. The CDR3 is 14 residues long. Trimming cost V 1 base and J 3 bases; bases outside gene matches: 3. The CDR3 protein is CASSQVPGGYEQYF. CDR3 in DNA: TGTGCCAGCAGCCAAGTACCAGGGGGCTACGAGCAGTACTTC.